The source of this T cell receptor beta chain is a study of blood T cell repertoires in COVID-19. Study as a whole: The samples span acute and convalescent COVID-19 from the United States, Italy and Spain. PBMCs, B-cell-depleted T cells, or T cells provided the cDNA or gDNA that made up the material.

Per the study methods: Quantification of nucleated cells was approximated via reference gene primer amplification. Data came from immunoSEQ multiplex PCR; TCRdb stores just in-frame clones and leaves some out. D and trimming were read from the DNA, whereas the V and J calls and clone size are those reported in that table. Of approximately 250,000 clones listed, approximately 84% are singletons. From germline, CDR1 is MDHEN and CDR2 SYDVKM. Trimming at V came to 5 bases and at J to 3 bases, leaving 6 bases not matched to a gene. The CDR3 runs 14 residues. The TCR originated in a man between 50 and 59 years old with acute or convalescent COVID-19. The V call is TRBV28, the J call TRBJ2-7; 8 bases are a match to TRBD2. Sequenced material: peripheral blood. This CDR3 reads CASSPHAGGYEQYF. The CDR3 DNA follows: TGTGCCAGCAGTCCCCACGCGGGAGGCTACGAGCAGTACTTC.